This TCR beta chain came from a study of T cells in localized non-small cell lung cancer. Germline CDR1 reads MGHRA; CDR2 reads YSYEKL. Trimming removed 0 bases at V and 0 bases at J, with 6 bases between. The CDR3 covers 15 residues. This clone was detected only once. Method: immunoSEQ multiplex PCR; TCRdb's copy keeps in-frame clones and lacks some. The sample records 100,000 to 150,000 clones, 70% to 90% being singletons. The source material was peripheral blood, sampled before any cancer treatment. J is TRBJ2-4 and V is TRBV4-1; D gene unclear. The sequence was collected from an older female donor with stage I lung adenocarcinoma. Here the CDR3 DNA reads TGCGCCAGCAGCCAAGATCAGGTAGCCAAAAACATTCAGTACTTC. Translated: CASSQDQVAKNIQYF.